This TCR beta chain is from a study of T cell changes during pregnancy in multiple sclerosis. Assay: immunoSEQ multiplex PCR; the TCRdb copy retains only in-frame clones and omits some. The data contain approximately 22,000 clones, roughly 91% of them seen just once; the ten biggest clones take up 0.74%. Germline lookup yields CDR1 MNHNS and CDR2 SASEGT. Trimming took 2 bases from V and 5 from J; bases not matched to a gene: 7. The CDR3 covers 15 residues. This chain links TRBV6-1 with TRBJ2-5; TRBD2 matches 8 bases. The sequence came from a female donor in good health, enrolled as a control in a pregnancy study. The material was CD4+ T cells from peripheral blood mononuclear cells, obtained in the first trimester of pregnancy. The DNA for the CDR3 is TGTGCCAGCAGTGAAATGCCGGGGGGGCACGAGACCCAGTACTTC. Its protein product is CASSEMPGGHETQYF.